In this sample, the clone carrying this TCR beta chain turned up a few times. Antigen unknown. This sample is part of a study of early T cells in non-severe SARS-CoV-2 infection. Background on the study: Sequencing of unsorted whole blood was done on bulk RNA, leaving chains unpaired. Study-level points and caveats: VDJdb matching skewed toward anti-spike CD8 responses, missing private and CD4 specificities.

Unique molecular identifiers were attached to individual cDNA molecules. Each CDR3 protein is one row after TCRdb ran MiXCR on the 5' RACE reads. The repertoire includes 77,000 or so distinct CDR3 sequences, approximately 15% of them detected once, and roughly 3.8% sits in the top ten. The CDR3 is 15 residues long. The germline V gene encodes CDR1 SGHDN and CDR2 FVKESK. The V and J ends lost 3 bases and 0 bases respectively, with 9 bases between them. This chain connects TRBV14 to TRBJ2-1; D might be TRBD1 (6 bases). Sequences were derived from whole blood, sampled at baseline. The receptor was isolated from an adult who was a healthcare worker with PCR-confirmed SARS-CoV-2 infection or an uninfected control (not recorded which). The CDR3 nucleotides read TGTGCCAGCAGCCAGCTACAGGGCTCCTACAATGAGCAGTTCTTC. Its translation is CASSQLQGSYNEQFF.